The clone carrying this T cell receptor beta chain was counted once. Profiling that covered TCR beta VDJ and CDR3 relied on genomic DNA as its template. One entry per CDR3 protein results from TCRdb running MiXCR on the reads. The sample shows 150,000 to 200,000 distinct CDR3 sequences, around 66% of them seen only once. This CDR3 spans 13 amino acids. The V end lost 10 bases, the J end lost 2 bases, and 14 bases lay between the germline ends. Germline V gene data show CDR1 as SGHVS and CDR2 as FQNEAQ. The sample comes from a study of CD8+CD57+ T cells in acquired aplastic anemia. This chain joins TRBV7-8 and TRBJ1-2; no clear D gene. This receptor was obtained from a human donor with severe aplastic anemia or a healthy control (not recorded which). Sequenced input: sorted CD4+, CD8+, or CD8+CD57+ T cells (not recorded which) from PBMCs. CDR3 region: CANSQTPNYGYTF. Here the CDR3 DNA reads TGTGCCAACAGTCAAACACCAAACTATGGCTACACCTTC.